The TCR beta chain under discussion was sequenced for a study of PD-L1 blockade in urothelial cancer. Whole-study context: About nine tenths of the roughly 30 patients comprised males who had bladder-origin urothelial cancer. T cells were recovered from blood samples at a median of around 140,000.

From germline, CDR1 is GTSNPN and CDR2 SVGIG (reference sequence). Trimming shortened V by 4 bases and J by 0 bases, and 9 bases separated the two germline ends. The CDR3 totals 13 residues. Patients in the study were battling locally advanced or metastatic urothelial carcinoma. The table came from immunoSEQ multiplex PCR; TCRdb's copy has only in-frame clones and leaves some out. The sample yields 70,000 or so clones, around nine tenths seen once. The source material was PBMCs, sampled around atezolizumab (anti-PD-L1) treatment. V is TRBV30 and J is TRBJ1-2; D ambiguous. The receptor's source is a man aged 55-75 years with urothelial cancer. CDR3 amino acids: CAWTGLTNYGYTF. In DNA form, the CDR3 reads TGTGCCTGGACGGGGTTAACTAACTATGGCTACACCTTC.